Each of the 18 T cell receptor beta chains below was sequenced from the same sample in a study of PD-1 blockade in classical Hodgkin lymphoma. Regarding time point: cycle 4 day 1 (C4D1), after less than seven weeks of nivolumab. Relapse was seen in all patients after autologous stem cell transplantation, and brentuximab vedotin exposure was variable. Measured with immunoSEQ multiplex PCR; TCRdb has only the in-frame clones, and not every one. Found here are 100,000 or so clones, approximately 94% of them singletons; the top ten hold 1.5% to 2.5%. Sequencing was performed on peripheral blood mononuclear cells (PBMCs), taken before the fourth cycle of nivolumab. The receptor set was obtained from a human donor with classical Hodgkin lymphoma.

The chain has TRBV9 and TRBJ2-1; the D is unclear. Germline lookup yields CDR1 SGDLS and CDR2 YYNGEE. With 0 bases removed from V and 4 bases from J, the gap between germline ends came to 17 bases. This CDR3 has 17 amino acids. For the CDR3, the DNA is TGTGCCAGCAGCGTAGAGGGAAGTGGTCTGGGTTACAATGAGCAGTTCTTC. Translation: CASSVEGSGLGYNEQFF.

The chain is built from TRBV9 and TRBJ2-7; D could derive from TRBD1 or TRBD2 (6 bases each). Trimming cost V 9 bases and J 3 bases, with 16 bases left between them. This CDR3 has 13 residues. Germline V gives CDR1 SGDLS, CDR2 YYNGEE. The CDR3 bases are TGTGCCACTTCGGGGGCCCAATACTACGAGCAGTACTTC. The encoded protein is CATSGAQYYEQYF.

This chain joins TRBV28 and TRBJ1-4; D perhaps matches TRBD1 (5 bases). The CDR3 covers 16 residues. The germline V and J ends were trimmed by 7 bases and 5 bases, with 20 bases remaining between them. Germline values: CDR1 MDHEN, CDR2 SYDVKM. The CDR3, as DNA: TGTGCCAGCAAGCTCACTCCGGGACTTGAGAATGAAAAACTGTTTTTT. It translates to CASKLTPGLENEKLFF.

The chain recombines TRBV6-5 with TRBJ1-5; D is uncertain. The V gene lost 4 bases and the J gene lost 3 bases, with 10 bases spanning the gap. Germline V lookup: CDR1 MNHEY, CDR2 SVGAGI. This CDR3 is built from 14 residues. In nucleotides, the CDR3 is TGTGCCAGCAGTTTCGCACTTTCCAATCAGCCCCAGCATTTT. Residues: CASSFALSNQPQHF.

The V gene is TRBV10-1, the J gene TRBJ2-1; 11 bases align to TRBD2. The germline V gene encodes CDR1 WNHNN and CDR2 SYGVQD (reference sequence). The V gene end was trimmed by 3 bases and the J gene end by 7 bases; junction bases not matched to a gene: 2. The CDR3 has 14 residues. CDR3 bases: TGCGCCAGCAGTGAACTAGCGGGAGAGAATGAGCAGTTCTTC. It translates to CASSELAGENEQFF.

The rearrangement links TRBV21-1 to TRBJ1-2. TRBV21-1 is flagged as a pseudogene. The CDR3 is 16 residues long. The CDR3 spells CASSKGTCGSNYGYTF. In DNA form, the CDR3 reads TGTGCCAGCAGCAAAGGGACCTGCGGGTCGAACTATGGCTACACCTTC.

V and J are TRBV5-1 and TRBJ2-2; D remains ambiguous. Germline V gene data show CDR1 as SGHRS and CDR2 as YFSETQ. CDR3 length: 13 residues. V lost 3 bases to trimming and J lost 6 bases, with 9 bases between them. The CDR3, as DNA: TGCGCCAGCAGCTCTGGGTCGGCCGGGGAGCTGTTTTTT. Encoded protein: CASSSGSAGELFF. Full variable domain (rest looked up from reference TRBV5-1 and TRBJ2-2): KAGVTQTPRYLIKTRGQQVTLSCSPISGHRSVSWYQQTPGQGLQFLFEYFSETQRNKGNFPGRFSGRQFSNSRSEMNVSTLELGDSALYLCASSSGSAGELFFGEGSRLTVL.

The CDR3 spells CASSLRKQGDGNTIYF. The CDR3 nucleotides read TGTGCCAGCAGTCTTCGGAAACAGGGAGATGGAAACACCATATATTTT. This chain connects TRBV6-6 to TRBJ1-3; maybe TRBD1 (6 bases). Germline V gene data show CDR1 as MNHNY and CDR2 as SVGAGI (reference sequence). Trimming removed 5 bases at V and 3 bases at J, with 17 bases between. There are 16 residues in the CDR3.

The CDR3 loop is CASSSDRANTEAFF. The CDR3, as DNA: TGTGCCAGCAGCTCCGACAGGGCCAACACTGAAGCTTTCTTT. This chain links TRBV5-8 with TRBJ1-1; 7 bases fit TRBD1. The trim removed 3 bases at V and 2 bases at J, leaving 4 bases unmatched. Looked up from germline, CDR1 is SGHTS and CDR2 is YDEGEE. The CDR3 runs 14 residues. Complete variable domain (other parts from reference TRBV5-8 and TRBJ1-1): EAGVTQSPTHLIKTRGQQATLRCSPISGHTSVYWYQQALGLGLQFLLWYDEGEERNRGNFPPRFSGRQFPNYSSELNVNALELEDSALYLCASSSDRANTEAFFGQGTRLTVV.

The chain employs TRBV25-1 and TRBJ2-5; D unresolved. The CDR3 extends over 14 amino acids. The germline V and J ends were trimmed by 2 bases and 1 base, with 8 bases remaining between them. Germline V gene lookup returns CDR1 MGHDK and CDR2 SYGVNS. DNA for the CDR3: TGTGCCAGCAGTGAACGGCTGCTCCAAGAGACCCAGTACTTC. Amino acids: CASSERLLQETQYF.

This clone has only a few counts. The rearrangement uses TRBV7-9 and TRBJ2-4, with 8 bases lining up with TRBD1. The V and J ends lost 5 bases and 8 bases, in that order; junction bases with no gene match: 5. In germline, CDR1 is SEHNR, CDR2 FQNEAQ (reference sequence). The CDR3 is 13 residues long. CDR3 DNA: TGTGCCAGCAGCCTTGACAGGGGAGACATTCAGTACTTC. It is translated as CASSLDRGDIQYF.

The chain carries TRBV2 and TRBJ2-1; D unresolved. Germline V gene data show CDR1 as SNHLY and CDR2 as FYNNEI. This CDR3 is built from 15 residues. Trimming cost V 6 bases and J 1 base, with 13 bases left between them. The CDR3 coding sequence is TGTGCCAGCAGCGTCGAGGCAACATCCTACAATGAGCAGTTCTTC. As protein: CASSVEATSYNEQFF. Supplemented by reference TRBV2 and TRBJ2-1, the full variable domain reads EPEVTQTPSHQVTQMGQEVILRCVPISNHLYFYWYRQILGQKVEFLVSFYNNEISEKSEIFDDQFSVERPDGSNFTLKIRSTKLEDSAMYFCASSVEATSYNEQFFGPGTRLTVL.

This rearrangement joins TRBV27 to TRBJ1-1; maybe TRBD1 (6 bases). This CDR3 region has 13 residues. V lost 3 bases and J lost 11, with 16 bases in between. Germline CDR1 reads MNHEY; CDR2 reads SMNVEV (reference sequence). The CDR3 bases are TGTGCCAGCAGTTTTACGGGACACAAAAAGGCTTTCTTT. Translated, it gives CASSFTGHKKAFF.

This clone has just a few counts. The same CDR3 arises from other DNA sequences in this sample as well. V gene TRBV11-2 combines with J gene TRBJ1-2; 8 positions agree with TRBD1. The V segment lost 6 bases and the J segment 8 bases; nucleotides outside the gene matches: 8. This CDR3 is 13 amino acids long. Germline CDR1 is SGHAT and CDR2 is FQNNGV. CDR3 sequence: CASSFGQGGGYTF. In nucleotides, the CDR3 is TGTGCCAGCAGTTTTGGACAGGGCGGCGGCTACACCTTC.

The chain employs TRBV19 and TRBJ2-7; D possibly corresponds to TRBD1 (6 bases). This CDR3 region has 16 residues. Germline CDR1 LNHDA, CDR2 SQIVND (reference sequence). Trimming took off 4 bases at V and 0 bases at J, with 16 bases between the two ends. This chain's CDR3 is CASSKTRTASSYEQYF. The CDR3 DNA sequence: TGTGCCAGTAGTAAAACGAGGACAGCCAGCTCCTACGAGCAGTACTTC.

This chain links TRBV6-5 with TRBJ2-5, with D possibly being TRBD1 (5 bases). Germline V CDR1 and CDR2: MNHEY, SVGAGI. The CDR3 runs 14 residues. Trimming cost V 7 bases and J 7 bases, with 19 bases left between them. This chain's CDR3 is CASTPRAVVGTQYF. The CDR3 bases are TGTGCCAGCACGCCCAGGGCAGTTGTTGGGACCCAGTACTTC.

This clone appeared once. The V gene is TRBV27, the J gene TRBJ2-3, with TRBD1 matching over 8 bases. Germline V gene sequence: CDR1 MNHEY, CDR2 SMNVEV (reference sequence). The CDR3 has 16 residues. V gave up 6 bases and J gave up 6 bases; unmatched junction bases: 14. The CDR3 nucleotides read TGTGCCAGCAGCTCCCTTTATCGCAGGGGGCGTGATACGCAGTATTTT. The encoded protein is CASSSLYRRGRDTQYF.

Only a few counts were recorded for this clone. This rearrangement joins TRBV5-1 to TRBJ2-1; D remains ambiguous. The V gene's germline CDR1 is SGHRS and CDR2 YFSETQ. V was clipped by 0 bases and J by 5 bases, with 9 bases between them. This CDR3 has 14 residues. CDR3 sequence (DNA): TGCGCCAGCAGCTTGGCGCAGGCCCACAATGAGCAGTTCTTC. Its translation: CASSLAQAHNEQFF.